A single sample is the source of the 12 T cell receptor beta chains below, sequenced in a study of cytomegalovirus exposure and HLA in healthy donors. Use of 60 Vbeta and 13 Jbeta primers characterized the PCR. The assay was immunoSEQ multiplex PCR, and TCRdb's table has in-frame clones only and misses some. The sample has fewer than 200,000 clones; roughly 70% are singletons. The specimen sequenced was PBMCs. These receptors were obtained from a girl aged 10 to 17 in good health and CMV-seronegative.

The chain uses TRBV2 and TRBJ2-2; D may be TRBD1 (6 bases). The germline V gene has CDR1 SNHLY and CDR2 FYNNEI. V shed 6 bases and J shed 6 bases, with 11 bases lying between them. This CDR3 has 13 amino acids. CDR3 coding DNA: TGTGCCAGCAGACGACAGGTCCCCGGGGAGCTGTTTTTT. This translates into CASRRQVPGELFF.

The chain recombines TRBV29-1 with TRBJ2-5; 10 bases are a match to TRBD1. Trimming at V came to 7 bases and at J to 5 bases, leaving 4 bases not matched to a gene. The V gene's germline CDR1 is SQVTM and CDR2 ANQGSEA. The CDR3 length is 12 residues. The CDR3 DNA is TGCAGCGGACAGGGGGCGGGGGAGACCCAGTACTTC. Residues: CSGQGAGETQYF.

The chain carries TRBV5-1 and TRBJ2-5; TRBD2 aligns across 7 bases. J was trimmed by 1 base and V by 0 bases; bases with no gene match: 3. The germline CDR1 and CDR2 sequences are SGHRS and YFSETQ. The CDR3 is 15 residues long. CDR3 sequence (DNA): TGCGCCAGCAGCTTGGCAAGCGGGGTCCAAGAGACCCAGTACTTC. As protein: CASSLASGVQETQYF.

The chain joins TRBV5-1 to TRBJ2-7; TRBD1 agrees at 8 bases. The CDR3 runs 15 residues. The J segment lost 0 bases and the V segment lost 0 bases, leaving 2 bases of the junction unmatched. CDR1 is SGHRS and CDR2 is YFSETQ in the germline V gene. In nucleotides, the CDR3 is TGCGCCAGCAGCTTGGTGGGACAGGCCTCCTACGAGCAGTACTTC. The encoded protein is CASSLVGQASYEQYF.

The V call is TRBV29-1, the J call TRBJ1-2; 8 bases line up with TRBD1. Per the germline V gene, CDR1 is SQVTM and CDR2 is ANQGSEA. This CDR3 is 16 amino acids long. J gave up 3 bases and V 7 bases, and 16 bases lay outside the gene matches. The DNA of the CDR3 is TGCAGCGCTAAAGGGGCCCCGACAGGGGCCGACTATGGCTACACCTTC. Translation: CSAKGAPTGADYGYTF.

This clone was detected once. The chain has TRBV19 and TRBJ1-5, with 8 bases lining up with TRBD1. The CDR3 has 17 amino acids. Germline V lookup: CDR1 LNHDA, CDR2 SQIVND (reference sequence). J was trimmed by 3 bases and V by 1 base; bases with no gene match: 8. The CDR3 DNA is TGTGCCAGTAGTATAGCCCCGGACAGGGTATACAATCAGCCCCAGCATTTT. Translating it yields CASSIAPDRVYNQPQHF.

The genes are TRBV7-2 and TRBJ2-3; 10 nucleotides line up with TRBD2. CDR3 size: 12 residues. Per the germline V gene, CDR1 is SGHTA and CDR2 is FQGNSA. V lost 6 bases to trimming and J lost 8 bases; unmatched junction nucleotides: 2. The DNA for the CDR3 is TGTGCCAGCAGTCCTAGCGGGGGTACGCAGTATTTT. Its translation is CASSPSGGTQYF.

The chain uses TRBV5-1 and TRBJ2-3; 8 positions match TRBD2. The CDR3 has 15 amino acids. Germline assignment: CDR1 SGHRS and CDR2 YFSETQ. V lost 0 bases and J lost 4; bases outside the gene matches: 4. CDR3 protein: CASSLDGGAADTQYF. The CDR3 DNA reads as TGCGCCAGCAGCTTGGACGGGGGGGCCGCAGATACGCAGTATTTT.

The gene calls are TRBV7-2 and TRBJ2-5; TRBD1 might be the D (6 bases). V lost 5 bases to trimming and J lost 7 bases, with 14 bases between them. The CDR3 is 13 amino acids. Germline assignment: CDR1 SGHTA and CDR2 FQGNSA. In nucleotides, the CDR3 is TGTGCCAGCAGCGAACAGGGACGGGGGACCCAGTACTTC. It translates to CASSEQGRGTQYF.

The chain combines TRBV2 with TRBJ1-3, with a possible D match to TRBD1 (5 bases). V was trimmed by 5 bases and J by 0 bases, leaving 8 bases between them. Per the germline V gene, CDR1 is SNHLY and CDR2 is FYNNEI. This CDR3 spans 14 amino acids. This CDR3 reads CASSTRDSGNTIYF. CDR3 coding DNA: TGTGCCAGCAGTACCAGGGACTCTGGAAACACCATATATTTT.

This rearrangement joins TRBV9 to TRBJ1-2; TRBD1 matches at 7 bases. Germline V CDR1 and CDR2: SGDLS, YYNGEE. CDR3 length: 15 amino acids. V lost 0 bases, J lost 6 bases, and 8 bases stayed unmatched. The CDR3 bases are TGTGCCAGCAGCGTAGATCCGACAGGGTTCCATGGCTACACCTTC. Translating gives CASSVDPTGFHGYTF.

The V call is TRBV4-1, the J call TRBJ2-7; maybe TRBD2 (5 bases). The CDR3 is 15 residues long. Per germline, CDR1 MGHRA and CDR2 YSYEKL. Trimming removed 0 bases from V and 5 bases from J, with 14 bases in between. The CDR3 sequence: CASSQDNRQRDEQYF. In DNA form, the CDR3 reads TGCGCCAGCAGCCAAGATAATCGGCAGAGGGACGAGCAGTACTTC.